Detailed here is one TCR beta chain. The assay was immunoSEQ multiplex PCR, and TCRdb's table has in-frame clones only and misses some. Of about 130,000 clones detected, around 95% appear once; the ten largest clones hold over 0.35%. This specimen comes from a study of T cell changes during pregnancy in multiple sclerosis. This CDR3 contains 17 residues. Germline assignment: CDR1 SGHNT and CDR2 YENEEA. With 5 bases clipped from V and 7 bases from J, the junction kept 13 bases outside the gene matches. This sequence originates from a female donor with multiple sclerosis, enrolled in a pregnancy study. The material was peripheral blood, obtained after pregnancy. The chain couples TRBV11-3 to TRBJ2-1; 11 nucleotides align to TRBD2. CDR3 sequence reads: CASSPTRLAGMRNEQFF. In nucleotides, the CDR3 is TGTGCCAGCAGCCCAACCCGACTAGCGGGGATGCGGAATGAGCAGTTCTTC.